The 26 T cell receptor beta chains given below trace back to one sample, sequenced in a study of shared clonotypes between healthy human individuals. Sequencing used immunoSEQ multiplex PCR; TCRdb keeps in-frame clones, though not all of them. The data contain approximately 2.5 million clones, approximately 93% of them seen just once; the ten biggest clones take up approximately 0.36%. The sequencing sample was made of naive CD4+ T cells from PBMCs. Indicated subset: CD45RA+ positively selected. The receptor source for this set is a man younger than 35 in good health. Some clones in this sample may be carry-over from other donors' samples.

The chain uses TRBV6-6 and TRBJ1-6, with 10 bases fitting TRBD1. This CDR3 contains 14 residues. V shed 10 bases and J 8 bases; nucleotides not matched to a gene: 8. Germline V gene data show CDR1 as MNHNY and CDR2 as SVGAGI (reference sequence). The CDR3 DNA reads TGTGCCATCGGCACCGGGACAGGGGATTCACCCCTCCACTTT. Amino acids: CAIGTGTGDSPLHF.

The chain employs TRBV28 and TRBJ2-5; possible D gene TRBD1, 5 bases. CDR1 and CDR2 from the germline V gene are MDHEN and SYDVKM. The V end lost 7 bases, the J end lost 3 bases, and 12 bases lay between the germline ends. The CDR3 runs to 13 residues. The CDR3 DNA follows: TGTGCCAGCAAGGCGGACACTAAAGAGACCCAGTACTTC. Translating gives CASKADTKETQYF.

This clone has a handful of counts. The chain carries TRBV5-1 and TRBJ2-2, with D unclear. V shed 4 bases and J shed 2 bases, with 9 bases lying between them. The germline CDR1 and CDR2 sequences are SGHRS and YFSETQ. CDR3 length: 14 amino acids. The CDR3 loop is CASSAEPNTGELFF. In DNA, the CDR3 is TGCGCCAGCAGCGCAGAACCTAACACCGGGGAGCTGTTTTTT.

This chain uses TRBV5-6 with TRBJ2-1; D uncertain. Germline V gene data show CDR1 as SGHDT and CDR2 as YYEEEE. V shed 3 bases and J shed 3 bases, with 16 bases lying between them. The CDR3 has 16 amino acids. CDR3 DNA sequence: TGTGCCAGCAGCTCCCAATCTAAAATAATCTACAATGAGCAGTTCTTC. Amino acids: CASSSQSKIIYNEQFF.

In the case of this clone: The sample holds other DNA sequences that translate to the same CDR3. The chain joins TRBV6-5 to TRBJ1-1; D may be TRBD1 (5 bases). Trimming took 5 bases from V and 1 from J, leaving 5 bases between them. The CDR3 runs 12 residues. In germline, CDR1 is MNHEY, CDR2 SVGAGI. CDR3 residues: CASSRGNTEAFF. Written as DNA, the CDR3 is TGTGCCAGCAGTAGGGGGAACACTGAAGCTTTCTTT.

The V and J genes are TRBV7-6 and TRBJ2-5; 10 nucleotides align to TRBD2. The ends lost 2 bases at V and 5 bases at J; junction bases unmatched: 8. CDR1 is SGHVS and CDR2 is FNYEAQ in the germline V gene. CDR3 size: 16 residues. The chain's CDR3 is CASSLNAGAGGETQYF. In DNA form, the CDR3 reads TGTGCCAGCAGCTTAAATGCGGGAGCGGGAGGGGAGACCCAGTACTTC.

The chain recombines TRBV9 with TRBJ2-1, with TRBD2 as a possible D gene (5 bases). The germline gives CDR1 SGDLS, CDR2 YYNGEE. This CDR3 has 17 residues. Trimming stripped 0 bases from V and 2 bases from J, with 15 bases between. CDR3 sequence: CASSVDRGPPAYNEQFF. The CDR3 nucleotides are TGTGCCAGCAGCGTAGACCGAGGGCCCCCTGCCTACAATGAGCAGTTCTTC.

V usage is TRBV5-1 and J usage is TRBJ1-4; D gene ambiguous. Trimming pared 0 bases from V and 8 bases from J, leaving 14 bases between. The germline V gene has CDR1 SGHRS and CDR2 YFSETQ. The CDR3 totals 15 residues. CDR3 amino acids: CASSLGGAMREKLFF. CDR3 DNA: TGCGCCAGCAGCTTGGGGGGAGCAATGCGGGAAAAACTGTTTTTT.

The CDR3 here is CAISEATGAAYNEQFF. CDR3 nucleotides: TGTGCCATCAGTGAGGCAACAGGGGCTGCCTACAATGAGCAGTTCTTC. This sequence joins TRBV10-3 and TRBJ2-1; 7 bases map to TRBD1. J lost 2 bases, V lost 2 bases, and 6 bases had no gene match. Germline loops: CDR1 ENHRY, CDR2 SYGVKD. The length of the CDR3 is 16 residues.

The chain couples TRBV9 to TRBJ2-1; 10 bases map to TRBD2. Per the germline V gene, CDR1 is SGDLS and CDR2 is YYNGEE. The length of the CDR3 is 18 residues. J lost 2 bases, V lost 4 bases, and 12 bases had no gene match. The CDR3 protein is CASSPRTSGNPTYNEQFF. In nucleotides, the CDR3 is TGTGCCAGCAGCCCAAGAACTAGCGGGAACCCGACCTACAATGAGCAGTTCTTC.

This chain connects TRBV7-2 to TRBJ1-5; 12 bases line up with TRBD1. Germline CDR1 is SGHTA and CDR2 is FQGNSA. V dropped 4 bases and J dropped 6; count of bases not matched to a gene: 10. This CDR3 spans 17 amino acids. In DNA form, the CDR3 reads TGTGCCAGCAGCTCGAAAACCGGGACAGGGGGCACTCAGCCCCAGCATTTT. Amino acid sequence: CASSSKTGTGGTQPQHF.

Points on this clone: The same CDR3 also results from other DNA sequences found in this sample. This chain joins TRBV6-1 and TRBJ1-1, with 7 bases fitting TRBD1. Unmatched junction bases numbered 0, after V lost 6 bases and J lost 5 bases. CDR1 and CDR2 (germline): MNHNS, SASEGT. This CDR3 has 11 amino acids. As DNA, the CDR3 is TGTGCCAGCAGACAGGGGACTGAAGCTTTCTTT. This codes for CASRQGTEAFF.

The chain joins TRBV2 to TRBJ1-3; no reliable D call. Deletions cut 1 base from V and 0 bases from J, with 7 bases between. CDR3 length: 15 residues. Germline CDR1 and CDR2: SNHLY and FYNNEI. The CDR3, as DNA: TGTGCCAGCAGTGAAGGTCTGACCTCTGGAAACACCATATATTTT. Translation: CASSEGLTSGNTIYF. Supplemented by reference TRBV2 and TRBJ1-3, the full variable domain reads EPEVTQTPSHQVTQMGQEVILRCVPISNHLYFYWYRQILGQKVEFLVSFYNNEISEKSEIFDDQFSVERPDGSNFTLKIRSTKLEDSAMYFCASSEGLTSGNTIYFGEGSWLTVV.

In nucleotides, the CDR3 is TGTGCCAGCAGTGTGGGGGGGCGTTATCAGTACGAGCAGTACTTC. This translates into CASSVGGRYQYEQYF. The chain joins TRBV6-1 to TRBJ2-7; D possibly corresponds to TRBD2 (7 bases). Trimming pared 4 bases from V and 4 bases from J, leaving 17 bases between. The CDR3 is 15 residues long. Looked up from germline, CDR1 is MNHNS and CDR2 is SASEGT.

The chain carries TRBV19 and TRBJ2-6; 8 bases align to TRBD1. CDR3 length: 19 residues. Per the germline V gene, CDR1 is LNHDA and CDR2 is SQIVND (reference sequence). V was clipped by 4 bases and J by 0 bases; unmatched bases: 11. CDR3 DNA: TGTGCCAGTAGTAAGGGGACAGGTCGGTTCCTCTCTGGGGCCAACGTCCTGACTTTC. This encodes CASSKGTGRFLSGANVLTF.

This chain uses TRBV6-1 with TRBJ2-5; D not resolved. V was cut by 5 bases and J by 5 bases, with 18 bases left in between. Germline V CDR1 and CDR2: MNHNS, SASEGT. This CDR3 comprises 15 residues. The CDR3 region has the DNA TGTGCCAGCAGTCCTGGTGCAGGATACGGGGAGACCCAGTACTTC. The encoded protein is CASSPGAGYGETQYF.

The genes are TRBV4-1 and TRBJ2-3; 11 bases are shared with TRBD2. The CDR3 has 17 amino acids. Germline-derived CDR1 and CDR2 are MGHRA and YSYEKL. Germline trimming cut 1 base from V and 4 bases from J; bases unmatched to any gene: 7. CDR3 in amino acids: CASSQVTGLAAADTQYF. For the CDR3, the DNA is TGCGCCAGCAGCCAAGTTACGGGACTAGCGGCGGCAGATACGCAGTATTTT.

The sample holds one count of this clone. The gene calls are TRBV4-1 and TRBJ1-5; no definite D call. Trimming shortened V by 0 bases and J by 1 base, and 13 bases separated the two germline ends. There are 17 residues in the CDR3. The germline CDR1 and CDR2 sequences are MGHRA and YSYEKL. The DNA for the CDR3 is TGCGCCAGCAGCCAAGATCTCCCCGGGTCCAGCAATCAGCCCCAGCATTTT. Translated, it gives CASSQDLPGSSNQPQHF.

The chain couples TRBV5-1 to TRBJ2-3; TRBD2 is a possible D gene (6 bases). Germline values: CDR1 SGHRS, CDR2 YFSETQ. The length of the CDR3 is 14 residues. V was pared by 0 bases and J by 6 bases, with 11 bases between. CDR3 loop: CASSLGLVSDTQYF. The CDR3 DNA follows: TGCGCCAGCAGCTTGGGACTAGTGAGCGATACGCAGTATTTT.

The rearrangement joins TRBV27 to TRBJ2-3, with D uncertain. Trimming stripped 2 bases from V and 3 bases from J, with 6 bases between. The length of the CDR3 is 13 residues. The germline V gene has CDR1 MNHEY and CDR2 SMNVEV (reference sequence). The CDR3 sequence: CASSLMRTDTQYF. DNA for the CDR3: TGTGCCAGCAGTTTAATGAGAACAGATACGCAGTATTTT.

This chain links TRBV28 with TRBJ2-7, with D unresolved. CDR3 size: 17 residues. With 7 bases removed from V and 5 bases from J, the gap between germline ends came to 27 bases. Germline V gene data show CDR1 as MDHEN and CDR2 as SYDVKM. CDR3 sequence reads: CASNPGHGVPLFHEQYF. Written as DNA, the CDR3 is TGTGCCAGCAACCCCGGCCATGGGGTGCCCCTGTTCCACGAGCAGTACTTC.

The CDR3 here is CASSQRPSGGSYNEQFF. The CDR3, as DNA: TGCGCCAGCAGCCAACGACCTAGCGGGGGGTCCTACAATGAGCAGTTCTTC. V usage is TRBV4-3 and J usage is TRBJ2-1; 11 bases fit TRBD2. Unmatched junction bases numbered 4, after V lost 2 bases and J lost 1 base. Germline V gene lookup returns CDR1 LGHNA and CDR2 YSLEER. This CDR3 has 17 amino acids.

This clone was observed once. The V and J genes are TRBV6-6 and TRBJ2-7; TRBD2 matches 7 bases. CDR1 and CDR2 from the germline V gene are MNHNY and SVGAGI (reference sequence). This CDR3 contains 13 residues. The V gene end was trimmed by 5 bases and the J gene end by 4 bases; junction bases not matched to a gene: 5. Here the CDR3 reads CASSRLAFYEQYF. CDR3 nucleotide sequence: TGTGCCAGCAGTCGACTAGCCTTTTACGAGCAGTACTTC.

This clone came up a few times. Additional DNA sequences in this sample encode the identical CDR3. The CDR3 DNA follows: TGTGCCAGCAGCTTAACCCGGGACACTGAAGCTTTCTTT. Protein sequence: CASSLTRDTEAFF. The genes are TRBV7-3 and TRBJ1-1; D not certain. The CDR3 has 13 residues. Germline-derived CDR1 and CDR2 are SGHTA and FQGTGA. With 0 bases removed from V and 3 bases from J, the gap between germline ends came to 5 bases.

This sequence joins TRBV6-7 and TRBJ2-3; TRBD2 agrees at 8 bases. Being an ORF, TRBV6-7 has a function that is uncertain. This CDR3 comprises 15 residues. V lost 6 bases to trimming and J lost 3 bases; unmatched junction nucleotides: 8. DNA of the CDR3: TGTGCCAGCAGAAGACTAGCGAGTAGGACAGATACGCAGTATTTT. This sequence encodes CASRRLASRTDTQYF.

The CDR3 DNA is TGTGCCAGCAGTTCCTGGGAGACGCCACCCTATGGCTACACCTTC. This sequence encodes CASSSWETPPYGYTF. The chain links TRBV28 to TRBJ1-2; D ambiguous. The CDR3 spans 15 residues. Trimming pared 4 bases from V and 4 bases from J, leaving 16 bases between. Germline V gene sequence: CDR1 MDHEN, CDR2 SYDVKM.